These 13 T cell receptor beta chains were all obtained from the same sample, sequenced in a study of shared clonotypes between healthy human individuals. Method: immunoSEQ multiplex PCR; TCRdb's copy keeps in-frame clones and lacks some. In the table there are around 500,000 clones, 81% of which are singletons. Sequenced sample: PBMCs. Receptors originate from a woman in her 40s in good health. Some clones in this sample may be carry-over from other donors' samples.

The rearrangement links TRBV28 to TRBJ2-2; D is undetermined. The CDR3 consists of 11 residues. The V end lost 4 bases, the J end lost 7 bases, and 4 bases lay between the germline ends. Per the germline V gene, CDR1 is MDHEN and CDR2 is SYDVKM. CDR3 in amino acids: CASSYGGELFF. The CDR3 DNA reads TGTGCCAGCAGTTACGGCGGGGAGCTGTTTTTT.

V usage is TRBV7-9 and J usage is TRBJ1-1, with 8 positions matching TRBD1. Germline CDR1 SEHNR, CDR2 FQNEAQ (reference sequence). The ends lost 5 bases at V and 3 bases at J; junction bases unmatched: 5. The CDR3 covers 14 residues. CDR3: CASSLTGEDTEAFF. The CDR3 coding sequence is TGTGCCAGCAGCCTGACAGGGGAGGACACTGAAGCTTTCTTT.

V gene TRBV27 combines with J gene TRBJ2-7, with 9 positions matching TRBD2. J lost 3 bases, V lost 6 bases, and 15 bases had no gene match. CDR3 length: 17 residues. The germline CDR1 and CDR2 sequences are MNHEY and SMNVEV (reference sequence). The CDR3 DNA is TGTGCCAGCAGGACGATCAAATACGGGACTAGCAACTACGAGCAGTACTTC. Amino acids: CASRTIKYGTSNYEQYF.

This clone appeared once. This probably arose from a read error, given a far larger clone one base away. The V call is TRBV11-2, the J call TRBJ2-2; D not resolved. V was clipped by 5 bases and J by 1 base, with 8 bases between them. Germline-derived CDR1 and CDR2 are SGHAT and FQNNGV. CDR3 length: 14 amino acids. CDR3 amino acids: CASSTPMNTGELFF. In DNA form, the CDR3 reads TGTGCCAGCAGCACCCCAATGAACACCGGGGAGCTGTTTTTT.

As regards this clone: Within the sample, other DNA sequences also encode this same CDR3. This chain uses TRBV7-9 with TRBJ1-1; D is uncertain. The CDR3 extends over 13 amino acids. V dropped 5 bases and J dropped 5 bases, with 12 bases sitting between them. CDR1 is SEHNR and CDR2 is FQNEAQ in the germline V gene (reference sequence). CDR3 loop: CASSPEVGTEAFF. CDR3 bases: TGTGCCAGCAGCCCCGAGGTAGGGACTGAAGCTTTCTTT. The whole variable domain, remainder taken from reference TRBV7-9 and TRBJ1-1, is DTGVSQNPRHKITKRGQNVTFRCDPISEHNRLYWYRQTLGQGPEFLTYFQNEAQLEKSRLLSDRFSAERPKGSFSTLEIQRTEQGDSAMYLCASSPEVGTEAFFGQGTRLTVV.

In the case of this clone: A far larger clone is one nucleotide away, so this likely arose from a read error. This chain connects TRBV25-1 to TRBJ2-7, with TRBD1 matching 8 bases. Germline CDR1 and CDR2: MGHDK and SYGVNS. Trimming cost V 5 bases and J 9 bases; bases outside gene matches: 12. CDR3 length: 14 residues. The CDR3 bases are TGTGCCAGCAGTAGAAGATGGACAGGGAGCGTGCAGTACTTC. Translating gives CASSRRWTGSVQYF.

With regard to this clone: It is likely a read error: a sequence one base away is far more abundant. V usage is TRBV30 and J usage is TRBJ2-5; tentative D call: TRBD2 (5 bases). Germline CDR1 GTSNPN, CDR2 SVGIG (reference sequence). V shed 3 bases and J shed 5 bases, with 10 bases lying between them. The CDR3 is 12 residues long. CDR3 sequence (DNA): TGTGCCTGGAGCCCCGGGGTGGAGACCCAGTACTTC. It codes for CAWSPGVETQYF.

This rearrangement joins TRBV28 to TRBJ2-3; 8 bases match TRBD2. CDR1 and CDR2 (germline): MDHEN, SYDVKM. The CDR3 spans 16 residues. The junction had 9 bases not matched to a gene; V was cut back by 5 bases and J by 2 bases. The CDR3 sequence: CASSPSGRGDTDTQYF. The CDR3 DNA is TGTGCCAGCAGTCCCAGCGGGAGAGGGGACACAGATACGCAGTATTTT.

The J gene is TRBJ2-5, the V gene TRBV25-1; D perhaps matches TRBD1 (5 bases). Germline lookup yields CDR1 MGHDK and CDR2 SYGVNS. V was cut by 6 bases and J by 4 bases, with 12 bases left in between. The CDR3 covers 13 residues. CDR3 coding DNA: TGTGCCAGCAGGGACACGGAACGAGAGACCCAGTACTTC. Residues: CASRDTERETQYF.

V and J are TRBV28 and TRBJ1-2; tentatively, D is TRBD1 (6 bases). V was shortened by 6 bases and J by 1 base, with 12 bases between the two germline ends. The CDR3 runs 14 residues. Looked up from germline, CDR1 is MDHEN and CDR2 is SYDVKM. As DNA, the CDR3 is TGTGCCAGCAGGGAGGACAGTTTTAACTATGGCTACACCTTC. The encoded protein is CASREDSFNYGYTF.

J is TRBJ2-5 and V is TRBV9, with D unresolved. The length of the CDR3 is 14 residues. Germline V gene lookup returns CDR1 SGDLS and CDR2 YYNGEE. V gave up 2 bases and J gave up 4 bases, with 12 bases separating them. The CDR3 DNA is TGTGCCAGCAGCGTCGGGCAGGTCGGAGAGACCCAGTACTTC. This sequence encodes CASSVGQVGETQYF. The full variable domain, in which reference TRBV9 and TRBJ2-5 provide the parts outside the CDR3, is DSGVTQTPKHLITATGQRVTLRCSPRSGDLSVYWYQQSLDQGLQFLIQYYNGEERAKGNILERFSAQQFPDLHSELNLSSLELGDSALYFCASSVGQVGETQYFGPGTRLLVL.

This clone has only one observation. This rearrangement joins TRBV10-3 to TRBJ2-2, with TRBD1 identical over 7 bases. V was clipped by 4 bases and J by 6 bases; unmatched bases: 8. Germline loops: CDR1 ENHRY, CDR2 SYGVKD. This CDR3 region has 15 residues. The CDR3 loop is CAISGKGAKAGELFF. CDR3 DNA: TGTGCCATCAGTGGGAAGGGGGCGAAGGCCGGGGAGCTGTTTTTT.

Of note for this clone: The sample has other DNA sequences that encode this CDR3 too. The CDR3: CASSRTSVNTGELFF. CDR3 DNA: TGTGCCAGTAGTAGGACTAGCGTTAACACCGGGGAGCTGTTTTTT. V gene TRBV19 combines with J gene TRBJ2-2; TRBD2 matches 9 bases. The CDR3 has 15 residues. The germline V gene encodes CDR1 LNHDA and CDR2 SQIVND (reference sequence). V shed 4 bases, J shed 2 bases, and the junction held 2 bases outside the gene matches.